This TCR beta chain was captured in a study of shared clonotypes between healthy human individuals. In the original processing: From ImmunoSEQ came sequences covering only the junction and carrying no quality scores, so filtering differed. TCRdb keeps only in-frame clones here, not all; method: immunoSEQ multiplex PCR. That table gives V, J and clone size, and the DNA gave D and trimming. The repertoire holds 800,000 to 1,200,000 clones, with 78% as singletons. The CDR3 extends over 16 amino acids. The V gene is TRBV21-1, the J gene TRBJ2-1; the D segment call TRBD2 is taken from the table without a DNA check. TRBV21-1 is described as a pseudogene. The TCR was taken from a man aged 18 to 35 in good health. Some clones in this sample may be carry-over from other donors' samples. Input material: memory CD4+ T cells from PBMCs. Subset in this sample: CD45RA-negative fraction. The CDR3 bases are TGTGCCAGCAGCTGGTTGCGACTAGCGGGAGTGAATGAGCAGTTCTTC. This codes for CASSWLRLAGVNEQFF.